The 30 T cell receptor beta chains below come from one sample, sequenced in a study of shared clonotypes between healthy human individuals. Positive CCR7 selection of CD45RO-negative cells yielded the naive CD8 cells, and terminally differentiated effector memory CD45RA+ cells were excluded. Assay used: immunoSEQ multiplex PCR; TCRdb lists only in-frame clones, some missing. The sample consists of nearly 2 million clones, over 85% of them appearing once. Sequencing input: naive CD8+ T cells sorted from blood. All receptors derive from a man younger than 35 in good health.

The chain joins TRBV7-9 to TRBJ2-7, with D maybe TRBD2 (6 bases). The CDR3 has 13 residues. CDR1 and CDR2 from the germline V gene are SEHNR and FQNEAQ (reference sequence). V was clipped by 5 bases and J by 6 bases, with 14 bases between them. The CDR3: CASSQGGGREQYF. DNA of the CDR3: TGTGCCAGCAGCCAAGGTGGAGGGCGCGAGCAGTACTTC. Variable domain in full (rest from reference TRBV7-9 and TRBJ2-7): DTGVSQNPRHKITKRGQNVTFRCDPISEHNRLYWYRQTLGQGPEFLTYFQNEAQLEKSRLLSDRFSAERPKGSFSTLEIQRTEQGDSAMYLCASSQGGGREQYFGPGTRLTVT.

V and J are TRBV29-1 and TRBJ2-5; TRBD2 is a possible D gene (5 bases). V was trimmed by 5 bases and J by 5 bases, leaving 15 bases between them. Germline loops: CDR1 SQVTM, CDR2 ANQGSEA. The CDR3 contains 13 residues. CDR3 residues: CSVLHSVGETQYF. The DNA for the CDR3 is TGCAGCGTTCTGCATAGCGTTGGGGAGACCCAGTACTTC. Together with reference TRBV29-1 and TRBJ2-5, the CDR3 gives the full variable domain: SAVISQKPSRDICQRGTSLTIQCQVDSQVTMMFWYRQQPGQSLTLIATANQGSEATYESGFVIDKFPISRPNLTFSTLTVSNMSPEDSSIYLCSVLHSVGETQYFGPGTRLLVL.

The CDR3 loop reads CASSSRGTDEQFF. Written as DNA, the CDR3 is TGTGCCAGCAGTTCCAGGGGTACTGATGAGCAGTTCTTC. The chain employs TRBV27 and TRBJ2-1; D might be TRBD1 (6 bases). Germline CDR1 MNHEY, CDR2 SMNVEV (reference sequence). The CDR3 length is 13 residues. Between the trimmed V and J ends, which lost 4 bases and 8 bases, there was a span of 12 bases.

The chain combines TRBV21-1 with TRBJ2-7; no check of the table's D call, TRBD1, against the DNA was made. TRBV21-1 is termed a pseudogene. This CDR3 has 12 residues. The CDR3 DNA follows: TGTGCCAGCAGCAAAGGGGGGCCCGAGCAGTACTTC. This encodes CASSKGGPEQYF.

This chain uses TRBV11-2 with TRBJ2-2; D gene uncertain. Between the trimmed V and J ends, which lost 5 bases and 7 bases, there was a span of 5 bases. The V gene's germline CDR1 is SGHAT and CDR2 FQNNGV. This CDR3 contains 11 residues. This CDR3 is CASSVSGELFF. The CDR3 DNA sequence: TGTGCCAGCAGCGTTAGCGGGGAGCTGTTTTTT. Combining the CDR3 with reference TRBV11-2 and TRBJ2-2 gives the whole variable domain EAGVAQSPRYKIIEKRQSVAFWCNPISGHATLYWYQQILGQGPKLLIQFQNNGVVDDSQLPKDRFSAERLKGVDSTLKIQPAKLEDSAVYLCASSVSGELFFGEGSRLTVL.

The chain uses TRBV7-2 and TRBJ1-6, with D hard to call. V lost 5 bases and J 4 bases, leaving 15 bases between the germline ends. Looked up from germline, CDR1 is SGHTA and CDR2 is FQGNSA. The CDR3 extends over 16 amino acids. The CDR3: CASSANLGPYNSPLHF. CDR3 bases: TGTGCCAGCAGCGCGAACCTCGGACCTTATAATTCACCCCTCCACTTT.

The CDR3 DNA sequence: TGCGCCAGCAGTGAAGTCAGGGGTCCTGAAGCTTTCTTT. It codes for CASSEVRGPEAFF. V and J are TRBV10-2 and TRBJ1-1; TRBD1 is a possible D gene (6 bases). The CDR3 runs to 13 residues. Germline-derived CDR1 and CDR2 are WSHSY and SAAADI. V was clipped by 3 bases and J by 6 bases, with 11 bases between them.

The rearrangement uses TRBV7-8 and TRBJ1-1; TRBD1 matches 7 bases. The germline V gene has CDR1 SGHVS and CDR2 FQNEAQ. The CDR3 contains 12 residues. The J segment lost 5 bases and the V segment lost 11 bases, leaving 8 bases of the junction unmatched. In DNA, the CDR3 is TGTGCCTGCAAGACAGGGTGGACTGAAGCTTTCTTT. This encodes CACKTGWTEAFF.

This clone was detected once. V is TRBV5-4 and J is TRBJ1-1; D is perhaps TRBD1 (5 bases). The CDR3 spans 15 residues. Germline CDR1 SGHNT, CDR2 YYREEE (reference sequence). V lost 0 bases and J 3 bases, leaving 12 bases between the germline ends. CDR3 in amino acids: CASSLEGIGDTEAFF. CDR3 bases: TGTGCCAGCAGCTTGGAGGGGATTGGGGACACTGAAGCTTTCTTT.

J is TRBJ2-1 and V is TRBV19; possible D gene TRBD1, 5 bases. Germline V gene lookup returns CDR1 LNHDA and CDR2 SQIVND (reference sequence). The ends were cut back, 1 base at V and 5 bases at J, with 9 bases in the middle. This CDR3 is built from 14 residues. CDR3 loop: CASSIAQGDNEQFF. CDR3 coding DNA: TGTGCCAGTAGTATAGCCCAGGGTGACAATGAGCAGTTCTTC.

The chain employs TRBV7-4 and TRBJ2-7, with D uncertain. This CDR3 is 17 amino acids long. V lost 1 base, J lost 4 bases, and 20 bases lay in between. Germline assignment: CDR1 SGHVT and CDR2 SQSDAQ. CDR3: CASSLDKCQATLYEQYF. The CDR3 nucleotides are TGTGCCAGCAGCTTAGATAAGTGTCAGGCGACCTTGTACGAGCAGTACTTC.

The chain recombines TRBV28 with TRBJ2-5; 7 nucleotides agree with TRBD1. V was pared by 4 bases and J by 7 bases, with 0 bases of the junction left unmatched. There are 11 residues in the CDR3. Germline V CDR1 and CDR2: MDHEN, SYDVKM. The CDR3 loop is CASSSGGTQYF. The CDR3 nucleotides are TGTGCCAGCAGTTCAGGGGGGACCCAGTACTTC.

This chain links TRBV27 with TRBJ1-1; perhaps TRBD1 as D (5 bases). V dropped 0 bases and J dropped 1 base, with 9 bases sitting between them. The germline CDR1 and CDR2 sequences are MNHEY and SMNVEV (reference sequence). This CDR3 is built from 15 residues. The CDR3 region has the DNA TGTGCCAGCAGTTTATCGGGGCCGCAGAACACTGAAGCTTTCTTT. Translated, it gives CASSLSGPQNTEAFF.

The gene calls are TRBV27 and TRBJ2-7; 9 nucleotides line up with TRBD2. The ends lost 5 bases at V and 2 bases at J; junction bases unmatched: 4. CDR3 length equals 14 residues. Germline CDR1 is MNHEY and CDR2 is SMNVEV (reference sequence). The CDR3 DNA sequence: TGTGCCAGCAGTCCCGTAGCGGGGGCCTACGAGCAGTACTTC. Its protein product is CASSPVAGAYEQYF.

This chain uses TRBV6-1 with TRBJ1-1; 7 nucleotides agree with TRBD1. V trimming: 7 bases; J trimming: 4 bases; junction bases outside the gene matches: 6. Germline assignment: CDR1 MNHNS and CDR2 SASEGT. The CDR3 runs 13 residues. CDR3 DNA: TGTGCCAGCATGTGGACAGGCACCACTGAAGCTTTCTTT. Translating gives CASMWTGTTEAFF.

The CDR3 protein is CASSGPPGSYEQYF. DNA of the CDR3: TGTGCCAGCAGCGGACCCCCGGGATCCTACGAGCAGTACTTC. The chain employs TRBV6-5 and TRBJ2-7; the D gene is possibly TRBD2 (5 bases). Trimming stripped 6 bases from V and 1 base from J, with 13 bases between. The CDR3 totals 14 residues. From germline, CDR1 is MNHEY and CDR2 SVGAGI.

The rearrangement uses TRBV4-2 and TRBJ2-7, with D uncertain. The CDR3 runs 11 residues. Germline lookup yields CDR1 LGHNA and CDR2 YNFKEQ. V was trimmed by 1 base and J by 6 bases, leaving 4 bases between them. CDR3 loop: CASSQGFEQYF. Here the CDR3 DNA reads TGTGCCAGCAGCCAAGGTTTCGAGCAGTACTTC.

This chain connects TRBV13 to TRBJ1-1; D remains unclear. The V gene's germline CDR1 is PRHDT and CDR2 FYEKMQ (reference sequence). V shed 6 bases and J shed 4 bases, with 15 bases lying between them. The CDR3 has 14 amino acids. The CDR3 sequence is CASRVEGMGTEAFF. The CDR3 DNA is TGTGCCAGCAGGGTTGAAGGGATGGGCACTGAAGCTTTCTTT.

Note on this clone: Other DNA sequences from this sample encode an identical CDR3 as well. This chain uses TRBV29-1 with TRBJ1-2, with D uncertain. Trimming removed 3 bases at V and 2 bases at J, with 4 bases between. CDR1 is SQVTM, CDR2 ANQGSEA, per germline. CDR3 size: 11 residues. The CDR3 reads CSVDSNYGYTF. CDR3 nucleotides: TGCAGCGTTGATTCCAACTATGGCTACACCTTC.

Comments on this clone: This same CDR3 is encoded by further DNA sequences in the sample. This chain links TRBV7-9 with TRBJ2-7; no clear D gene. Per the germline V gene, CDR1 is SEHNR and CDR2 is FQNEAQ (reference sequence). Trimming shortened V by 8 bases and J by 3 bases, and 2 bases separated the two germline ends. The length of the CDR3 is 9 residues. CDR3 nucleotides: TGTGCCAGCGGCTACGAGCAGTACTTC. Protein: CASGYEQYF.

V is TRBV5-6 and J is TRBJ2-5; no definite D call. Trimming pared 1 base from V and 2 bases from J, leaving 9 bases between. The CDR3 contains 14 residues. The germline gives CDR1 SGHDT, CDR2 YYEEEE. The CDR3 DNA follows: TGTGCCAGCAGCTTGTACATGGAACAAGAGACCCAGTACTTC. Translating gives CASSLYMEQETQYF.

This clone was seen just once. The V call is TRBV11-2, the J call TRBJ2-2; D remains unclear. The V end was cut by 5 bases, the J end by 7 bases, with 8 bases between. Germline V gene data show CDR1 as SGHAT and CDR2 as FQNNGV. This CDR3 region has 12 residues. CDR3 DNA sequence: TGTGCCAGCAGCCGGGTCGGCGGGGAGCTGTTTTTT. It specifies CASSRVGGELFF.

The chain has TRBV9 and TRBJ2-7; tentatively, D is TRBD1 (6 bases). The length of the CDR3 is 15 residues. Deletions cut 0 bases from V and 5 bases from J, with 15 bases between. Germline values: CDR1 SGDLS, CDR2 YYNGEE. CDR3 nucleotide sequence: TGTGCCAGCAGCGTAGGAGGGGGTGTGGGACACGAGCAGTACTTC. Translation: CASSVGGGVGHEQYF. The full variable domain, completed using reference TRBV9 and TRBJ2-7, is DSGVTQTPKHLITATGQRVTLRCSPRSGDLSVYWYQQSLDQGLQFLIQYYNGEERAKGNILERFSAQQFPDLHSELNLSSLELGDSALYFCASSVGGGVGHEQYFGPGTRLTVT.

The chain combines TRBV9 with TRBJ1-1; TRBD1 matches 7 bases. Unmatched junction bases numbered 12, after V lost 5 bases and J lost 5 bases. This CDR3 has 15 amino acids. In germline, CDR1 is SGDLS, CDR2 YYNGEE. This CDR3 is CASSFTGDVRTEAFF. The CDR3 DNA sequence: TGTGCCAGCAGTTTTACAGGGGACGTAAGGACTGAAGCTTTCTTT. Looking up the rest from reference TRBV9 and TRBJ1-1 gives the full variable domain: DSGVTQTPKHLITATGQRVTLRCSPRSGDLSVYWYQQSLDQGLQFLIQYYNGEERAKGNILERFSAQQFPDLHSELNLSSLELGDSALYFCASSFTGDVRTEAFFGQGTRLTVV.

This chain joins TRBV5-4 and TRBJ2-7, with D perhaps matching TRBD1 (6 bases). V shed 5 bases and J shed 5 bases, with 11 bases lying between them. This CDR3 comprises 12 residues. Germline CDR1 and CDR2: SGHNT and YYREEE (reference sequence). For the CDR3, the DNA is TGTGCCAGCAGGTCCAGACAGGACGAGCAGTACTTC. Translation: CASRSRQDEQYF.

This clone was found once. The gene calls are TRBV11-1 and TRBJ2-3, with D maybe TRBD2 (6 bases). Per germline, CDR1 SGHAT and CDR2 FQDESV (reference sequence). Trimming removed 5 bases at V and 4 bases at J, with 19 bases between. The CDR3 is 16 amino acids. CDR3 region: CASSEGLTLDSDTQYF. DNA for the CDR3: TGTGCCAGCAGCGAGGGACTCACCCTGGACTCAGATACGCAGTATTTT.

The J gene is TRBJ1-1, the V gene TRBV4-1; no reliable D call. The germline V gene encodes CDR1 MGHRA and CDR2 YSYEKL. V lost 1 base and J 10 bases, leaving 19 bases between the germline ends. The CDR3 contains 15 residues. The CDR3 protein is CASSQVIGVAIGAFF. CDR3 DNA: TGCGCCAGCAGCCAAGTCATTGGGGTCGCGATCGGAGCTTTCTTT.

V gene TRBV7-9 combines with J gene TRBJ2-7, with 10 bases identical to TRBD2. The CDR3 has 16 amino acids. The germline gives CDR1 SEHNR, CDR2 FQNEAQ (reference sequence). Trimming took 2 bases from V and 0 from J; bases not matched to a gene: 4. The CDR3 region has the DNA TGTGCCAGCAGCTTATCTAGCGGGAGCTACTCCTACGAGCAGTACTTC. Its translation: CASSLSSGSYSYEQYF.

The rearrangement uses TRBV13 and TRBJ1-1; tentative D call: TRBD1 (6 bases). Germline loops: CDR1 PRHDT, CDR2 FYEKMQ (reference sequence). V was cut by 1 base and J by 5 bases, with 14 bases left in between. The CDR3 runs to 15 residues. The CDR3 bases are TGTGCCAGCAGCTTAGATCCGGGGGCGAGAACTGAAGCTTTCTTT. Encoded protein: CASSLDPGARTEAFF.

The V gene is TRBV7-9, the J gene TRBJ2-3; D is possibly TRBD1 (6 bases). This CDR3 is 16 amino acids long. Trimming removed 5 bases at V and 4 bases at J, with 19 bases between. Germline CDR1 is SEHNR and CDR2 is FQNEAQ (reference sequence). The CDR3 DNA sequence: TGTGCCAGCAGCCCTGCGTGGGGCAGGGGCGCAGATACGCAGTATTTT. As protein: CASSPAWGRGADTQYF.